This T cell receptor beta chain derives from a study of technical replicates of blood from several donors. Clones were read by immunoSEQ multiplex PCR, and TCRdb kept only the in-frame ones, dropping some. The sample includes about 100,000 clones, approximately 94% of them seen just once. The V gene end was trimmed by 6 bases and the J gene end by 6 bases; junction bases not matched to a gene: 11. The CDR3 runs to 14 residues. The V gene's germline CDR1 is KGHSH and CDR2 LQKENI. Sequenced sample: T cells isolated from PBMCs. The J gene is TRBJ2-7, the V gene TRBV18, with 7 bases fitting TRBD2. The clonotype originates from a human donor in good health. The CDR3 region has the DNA TGTGCCAGCTCGTGGGGGGGGACCAACGGCGAGCAGTACTTC. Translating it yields CASSWGGTNGEQYF.